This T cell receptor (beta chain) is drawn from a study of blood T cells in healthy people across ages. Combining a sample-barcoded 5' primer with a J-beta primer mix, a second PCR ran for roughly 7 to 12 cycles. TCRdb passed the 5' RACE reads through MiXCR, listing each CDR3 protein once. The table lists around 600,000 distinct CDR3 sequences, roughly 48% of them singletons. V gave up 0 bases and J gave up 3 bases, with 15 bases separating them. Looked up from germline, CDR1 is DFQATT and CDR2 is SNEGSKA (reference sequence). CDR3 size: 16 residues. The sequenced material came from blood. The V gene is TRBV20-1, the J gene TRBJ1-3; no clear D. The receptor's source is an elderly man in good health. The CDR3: CSARDWQQGGGNTIYF. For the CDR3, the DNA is TGCAGTGCTAGAGATTGGCAGCAAGGAGGTGGAAACACCATATATTTT.